This T cell receptor beta chain was profiled in a study of CD8 T cells in Susac syndrome (dated by TCRdb to between 2018 and 2021). Study-level background: Among the Susac syndrome patients who were sequenced, clinically active disease was present in 5 or 6 and clinical remission was observed in about eight. At blood withdrawal, Susac syndrome patients were either therapy-naive, taking corticosteroids (in some cases with IVIg as well), or taking IVIg alone. Whether CD8+ T cell activation and differentiation in Susac syndrome was antigen driven was tested using repertoire sequencing. The clonality of the CD8+ T cell repertoire was compared across approximately 11 healthy donors, some 14 Susac syndrome patients and 15 multiple sclerosis patients. Overall results and qualifications from the work: Approximately 15 Susac-specific public clones were identified in the total CD8+ repertoire, and five or six Susac-specific public clones were identified in the CD8+ TEMRA repertoire. The number of individuals in the TCR sequencing and HLA analysis was acknowledged as relatively small. Clonal expansion was observed in Susac syndrome CD8+ repertoires, with the highest expansion in CD8+ TEMRA cells and greater expansion in clinically active than in remitting patients.

RNA was extracted using the RNeasy kit, and roughly 0.5 to 1 ug of the RNA was reverse transcribed with random hexamers. TCR beta CDR3 regions were amplified with the immunoSEQ multiplex PCR assay covering 54 Vbeta and 13 Jbeta segments. Bias from PCR amplification was corrected by using a synthetic template baseline for primer optimization and for computational correction. The paper's data handling went like this. Reads were annotated to V, D and J genes per IMGT and analyzed with immunoSEQ Analyzer, keeping only productive sequences. Clonality was calculated as one minus the Shannon entropy normalized by log2 of the number of productive unique sequences. For each patient and control, public and private clones were evaluated within the 100 most prevalent clones. A clone was defined as Susac-specific if it was absent from the healthy and MS cohorts, from over a thousand published viral clones and from other ImmuneACCESS disease sequences. TCRdb took the public reads, trimmed them with fastp at Q25, ran MiXCR for clone calling and kept in-frame beta chains. Rows with one shared CDR3 protein collapse into an entry with the most common genes and DNA. TCRdb's processing, not the authors', yielded these V and J calls. The sample table shows more than 95,000 distinct CDR3 sequences, and about 95% are seen once. Together, the top ten hold about 0.2% of the sample.

Based on its abundance in the sample, this clonotype is medium-sized (0.01 to 0.1%). Its antigen is currently not known. No much larger clone is present one base from it, and per-base qualities are unavailable. Peripheral blood CD8+ and CD4+ T cells from healthy donors, Susac syndrome patients and multiple sclerosis patients were profiled by high-throughput TCR beta sequencing. The Susac syndrome patients fulfilled recently defined diagnostic criteria for either definite or probable disease. Bulk CD8+ and CD4+ T cells were purified by magnetic negative isolation, whereas CD8+ TEMRA cells were enriched by FACS. Blood was drawn into EDTA tubes, processed within 24 hours, and PBMCs were isolated by density gradient centrifugation. PBMCs destined for TCR sequencing were cryopreserved in liquid nitrogen and later thawed in a 37 °C water bath. The sorted or isolated CD4+, CD8+ and CD8+ TEMRA cells had a purity of 90% or higher.

The cysteine opens and the phenylalanine closes a CDR3 of 13 amino acids. Left in the record is the CDR3 DNA by itself, 39 bases read in frame from the first base. The germline V gene encodes CDR1 MNHEY and CDR2 SVGAGI. A distance of 8 bases separates the germline ends of V and J, which lose 4 bases and 2 bases respectively. The clonotype originates from a human donor with Susac syndrome. Recombination joined TRBV6-5 with TRBJ2-5, with TRBD2 perhaps the D gene, on 6 matching bases. Specimen: CD8+ T cells from PBMCs. The sequenced DNA: TGTGCCAGCAGTTTGGAGGGACAAGAGACCCAGTACTTC. This is translated as CASSLEGQETQYF.